This passage covers 8 T cell receptor beta chains from one sample sequenced in a study of shared clonotypes between healthy human individuals. The data were produced by immunoSEQ multiplex PCR, yet TCRdb's version contains in-frame clones alone and is incomplete. The table lists around 1.4 million clones, less than 99% of them singletons. The specimen sequenced was naive CD4+ T cells sorted from blood. The subset was: CD45RA+ positively selected. These receptors were obtained from a young man in good health.

V usage is TRBV5-4 and J usage is TRBJ2-7, with D possibly TRBD1 on 5 matching bases. Germline CDR1 SGHNT, CDR2 YYREEE (reference sequence). The V and J ends lost 2 bases and 6 bases respectively, with 15 bases between them. The CDR3 loop spans 14 amino acids. The CDR3 DNA is TGTGCCAGCAGCTTTCAAACGTTTCAGGGCGAGCAGTACTTC. It encodes CASSFQTFQGEQYF.

The chain uses TRBV28 and TRBJ1-5; D unresolved. Germline V lookup: CDR1 MDHEN, CDR2 SYDVKM. Trimming left V 2 bases short and J 0 bases short, with 5 bases between. There are 14 residues in the CDR3. CDR3 residues: CASSLERSNQPQHF. The CDR3 region has the DNA TGTGCCAGCAGTTTAGAGCGTAGCAATCAGCCCCAGCATTTT.

V and J are TRBV7-2 and TRBJ1-5; 8 bases align to TRBD1. CDR3 length: 19 residues. The V gene end was trimmed by 4 bases and the J gene end by 2 bases; junction bases not matched to a gene: 16. Germline V gene data show CDR1 as SGHTA and CDR2 as FQGNSA. This CDR3 reads CASSYRYPGGASGNQPQHF. As DNA, the CDR3 is TGTGCCAGCAGCTACCGGTACCCAGGGGGCGCAAGTGGCAATCAGCCCCAGCATTTT.

The V and J genes are TRBV10-3 and TRBJ2-2; the D is unclear. Germline V lookup: CDR1 ENHRY, CDR2 SYGVKD. Trimming pared 0 bases from V and 2 bases from J, leaving 10 bases between. The CDR3 has 16 residues. CDR3 sequence: CAISESRNTNTGELFF. CDR3 in DNA: TGTGCCATCAGTGAGTCGCGGAATACTAACACCGGGGAGCTGTTTTTT.

This chain connects TRBV5-1 to TRBJ1-4; D unresolved. The CDR3 runs 16 residues. Germline-derived CDR1 and CDR2 are SGHRS and YFSETQ. V was clipped by 4 bases and J by 8 bases, with 21 bases between them. The CDR3, as DNA: TGCGCCAGCAGCCTTGACCCGCACGGACTCAAGGAAAAACTGTTTTTT. It codes for CASSLDPHGLKEKLFF.

This clone was observed once. This sequence joins TRBV15 and TRBJ2-7; 10 positions match TRBD1. The CDR3 loop spans 17 amino acids. Germline CDR1 LNHNV, CDR2 YYDKDF (reference sequence). Trimming cost V 1 base and J 1 base; bases outside gene matches: 7. This CDR3 reads CATSRGFPDRGSYEQYF. The CDR3 DNA reads TGTGCCACCAGCAGAGGTTTCCCGGACAGGGGGTCCTACGAGCAGTACTTC.

V is TRBV4-1 and J is TRBJ2-7, with 8 positions matching TRBD2. The CDR3 extends over 17 amino acids. Germline values: CDR1 MGHRA, CDR2 YSYEKL. The J segment lost 0 bases and the V segment lost 0 bases, leaving 7 bases of the junction unmatched. For the CDR3, the DNA is TGCGCCAGCAGCCAAGATGGGCGGGAGGCGAGCTCCTACGAGCAGTACTTC. It is translated as CASSQDGREASSYEQYF.

The chain joins TRBV4-1 to TRBJ2-3; TRBD1 matches 10 bases. J lost 0 bases, V lost 0 bases, and 18 bases had no gene match. This CDR3 has 22 amino acids. In germline, CDR1 is MGHRA, CDR2 YSYEKL. CDR3 coding DNA: TGCGCCAGCAGCCAAGAACTCCGGGACAGGGGACAAGGGATCTCTAGCACAGATACGCAGTATTTT. Protein: CASSQELRDRGQGISSTDTQYF.